These 5 T cell receptor beta chains share one sample of origin, sequenced in a study of cytomegalovirus exposure and HLA in healthy donors. The PCR made use of 60 Vbeta and 13 Jbeta primers. Some clones are missing from TCRdb's copy, which holds only in-frame ones; the method was immunoSEQ multiplex PCR. The profile covers more than 140,000 clones, with 64% appearing a single time and 3% taken by the ten largest. The sequencing sample was made of PBMCs. These receptors came from a woman in her 30s in good health and CMV-seropositive.

The chain uses TRBV30 and TRBJ1-2; a possible D gene is TRBD1 (6 bases). Germline V CDR1 and CDR2: GTSNPN, SVGIG (reference sequence). The CDR3 sequence is 17 residues long. V was clipped by 4 bases and J by 5 bases, with 26 bases between them. The CDR3 is CAWNGARTAQQGYGYTF. The CDR3 DNA follows: TGTGCCTGGAATGGGGCACGGACTGCCCAACAGGGATATGGCTACACCTTC.

This chain connects TRBV21-1 to TRBJ2-7; TRBD2 is the table's D call and was not checked against the DNA. TRBV21-1 is designated a pseudogene. The CDR3 consists of 14 residues. CDR3 region: CASSKATTNYEQYF. The CDR3 coding sequence is TGTGCCAGCAGCAAAGCCACTACTAACTACGAGCAGTACTTC.

This chain joins TRBV19 and TRBJ1-2; D unresolved. Trimming took 0 bases from V and 4 from J, leaving 12 bases between them. Germline CDR1 reads LNHDA; CDR2 reads SQIVND (reference sequence). The CDR3 is 15 residues long. DNA for the CDR3: TGTGCCAGTAGTATAGATCGGTTGAAGCGCTATGGCTACACCTTC. This gives the protein CASSIDRLKRYGYTF.

The J gene is TRBJ2-5, the V gene TRBV9, with a weak D call TRBD2 (6 bases). This CDR3 is 14 amino acids long. Trimming stripped 0 bases from V and 4 bases from J, with 10 bases between. Germline V CDR1 and CDR2: SGDLS, YYNGEE. The CDR3 here is CASSVGLGGETQYF. CDR3 DNA: TGTGCCAGCAGCGTAGGGTTGGGGGGAGAGACCCAGTACTTC.

This chain joins TRBV5-1 and TRBJ2-1; 7 bases agree with TRBD2. V lost 3 bases and J lost 4; bases outside the gene matches: 7. Germline V CDR1 and CDR2: SGHRS, YFSETQ. The CDR3 is made up of 15 amino acids. The CDR3 protein is CASSSGLAAYNEQFF. CDR3 coding DNA: TGCGCCAGCAGCTCCGGCCTAGCGGCTTACAATGAGCAGTTCTTC. Together with reference TRBV5-1 and TRBJ2-1, the CDR3 gives the full variable domain: KAGVTQTPRYLIKTRGQQVTLSCSPISGHRSVSWYQQTPGQGLQFLFEYFSETQRNKGNFPGRFSGRQFSNSRSEMNVSTLELGDSALYLCASSSGLAAYNEQFFGPGTRLTVL.